The clone carrying this TCR beta chain is medium-sized (0.01 to 0.1%) by frequency. Its antigen is as yet unknown. With UMI labels, 5' RACE was used to prepare the TRB cDNA libraries. Each CDR3 protein gets one entry in TCRdb, which reprocessed the 5' RACE reads and gives no DNA. The specimen's table records more than 6,000 distinct CDR3 sequences. This sample is drawn from a study of CXCR3-negative and CXCR3-positive naive CD8 T cells. Study observations and caveats: Sequencing showed both naive subsets with comparably high diversity, and memory CD8+ cells much lower. A higher hydrophobicity marked the TRB CDR3s of CXCR3-positive naive cells versus CXCR3-negative naive cells.

This TCR was sampled from a human donor in good health. Some clones in this sample may be carry-over from other donors' samples. The sequenced sample consisted of naive CXCR3+ CD8+ T cells from blood. Described subset: CD45RO-CCR7+CD27+CD95- naive CD8+ T cells expressing CXCR3 (TNR3+).

The CDR3 sequence: CSVEPEGANGYTF. This sequence joins TRBV29-1 and TRBJ1-2. Germline V gene sequence: CDR1 SQVTM, CDR2 ANQGSEA. This CDR3 is built from 13 residues.